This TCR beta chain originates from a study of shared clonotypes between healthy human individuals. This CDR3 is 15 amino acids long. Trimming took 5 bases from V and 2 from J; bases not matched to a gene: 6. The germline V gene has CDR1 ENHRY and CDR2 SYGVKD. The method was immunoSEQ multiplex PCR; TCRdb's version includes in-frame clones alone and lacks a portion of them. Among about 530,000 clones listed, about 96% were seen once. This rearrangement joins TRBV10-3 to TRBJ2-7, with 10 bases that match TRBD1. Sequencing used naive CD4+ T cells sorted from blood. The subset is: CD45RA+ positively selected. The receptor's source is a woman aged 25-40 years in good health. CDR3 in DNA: TGTGCCATCAGTTTCGGACAGGGGGACGCCTACGAGCAGTACTTC. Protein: CAISFGQGDAYEQYF.